A selection of T cell receptor beta chains follows, all from one sample in a study of cytomegalovirus exposure and HLA in healthy donors. Only in-frame clones appear in the TCRdb table, and some are missing; sequencing was by immunoSEQ multiplex PCR. The sample records about 89,000 clones, 75% to 90% being singletons. Sequences were obtained from PBMCs. These receptor sequences come from a man in his forties in good health and CMV-seropositive. Each CDR3 is given with its conserved first and last residue. A D gene is named only where the DNA matches it firmly. For some rows the clone size is stated as once, few or many, or as a class when expanded; others skip it.

CDR3 DNA	CDR3 protein	clone size	D gene	V gene	J gene
TGTGCCAGCAGCCGCGCAGTGACAGCGAACACCGGGGAGCTGTTTTTT	CASSRAVTANTGELFF	NA	NA	TRBV9	TRBJ2-2
TGTGCCAGCAGCTTGGGTACCGGGACAGGGGGCCTGATGCAGTTCTTC	CASSLGTGTGGLMQFF	NA	TRBD1	TRBV5-4	TRBJ2-1
TGTGCCAGCAGTGGGACGGACAGGGCTTCCTACGAGCAGTACTTC	CASSGTDRASYEQYF	NA	TRBD1	TRBV6-1	TRBJ2-7
TGTGCCAGCAGCTTTAGCAGCCAAGAGACCCAGTACTTC	CASSFSSQETQYF	NA	NA	TRBV7-9	TRBJ2-5
TGTGCCACCAGCAGAGTGGCTCATCAGCCCCAGCATTTT	CATSRVAHQPQHF	once	NA	TRBV15	TRBJ1-5
TGTGCCAGCAGCTTTGCCGAGGCCGATTACTATGGCTACACCTTC	CASSFAEADYYGYTF	NA	NA	TRBV5-6	TRBJ1-2
TGTGCCAGCAGTGATCAGGACACAGATACGCAGTATTTT	CASSDQDTDTQYF	NA	NA	TRBV2	TRBJ2-3
TGTGCCAGCAGCTTAGCGGCGGGAAGCGGGGGGGCAGGGGTCGAGCAGTACTTC	CASSLAAGSGGAGVEQYF	NA	TRBD2	TRBV7-2	TRBJ2-7
TGTGCCAGCAGCCATCGGACTAGAGCCAATGAGCAGTTCTTC	CASSHRTRANEQFF	NA	NA	TRBV12-1	TRBJ2-1
TGTGCCAGCAGCTTAGACGGGACAGGGGGGAATGAGCAGTTCTTC	CASSLDGTGGNEQFF	NA	TRBD1	TRBV11-3	TRBJ2-1
TGCGCCAGCAGGTCGGCCACAAACAGGGTGAACACTGAAGCTTTCTTT	CASRSATNRVNTEAFF	few	NA	TRBV5-1	TRBJ1-1
TGTGCCGGCAGTTACGGGAGGAACAAGCAGACCCAGTACTTC	CAGSYGRNKQTQYF	NA	TRBD2	TRBV2	TRBJ2-5
TGTGCCGGGAGTGGTCGCAGCTATTCACCCCTCCACTTT	CAGSGRSYSPLHF	NA	NA	TRBV28	TRBJ1-6
TGTGCCAGCAGCGGAACAGAGAACACTGAAGCTTTCTTT	CASSGTENTEAFF	NA	NA	TRBV11-2	TRBJ1-1
TGCGCCAGCAGCAAGGACAGGGACTATGGCTACACCTTC	CASSKDRDYGYTF	once	TRBD1	TRBV5-1	TRBJ1-2
TGTGCCAGCAGCTCTCAACCAAGAGACGGGAGCTCTGGAAACACCATATATTTT	CASSSQPRDGSSGNTIYF	NA	NA	TRBV9	TRBJ1-3
TGTGCCAGCAGCCCCCGGGGTTCCTACAATGAGCAGTTCTTC	CASSPRGSYNEQFF	NA	NA	TRBV9	TRBJ2-1
TGTGCCAGCAGCTTGGGCGGGGTGAACTACAATGAGCAGTTCTTC	CASSLGGVNYNEQFF	NA	NA	TRBV5-4	TRBJ2-1
TGCAGCGTTGAGGGCCCACGGGGCAGGGGGCTAACTGAAGCTTTCTTT	CSVEGPRGRGLTEAFF	once	TRBD1	TRBV29-1	TRBJ1-1
TGTGCCAGCAGCAAAGAGGGGAGACTAGCGGGGCTCCAAGAGACCCAGTACTTC	CASSKEGRLAGLQETQYF	NA	TRBD2	TRBV7-6	TRBJ2-5
TGTGCCAGCAGCCTAAACGCCAAAAACATTCAGTACTTC	CASSLNAKNIQYF	NA	NA	TRBV11-2	TRBJ2-4
TGCGCCAGCGCGGACAGGGGGGGCCAAGAGACCCAGTACTTC	CASADRGGQETQYF	NA	TRBD1	TRBV5-1	TRBJ2-5
TGCGCCAGCAGCTTGTCAGCTTCCGACAGGGAGGACGAGCAGTACTTC	CASSLSASDREDEQYF	NA	NA	TRBV5-1	TRBJ2-7
TGCGCCAGCAGTGAGTCGTTGGGGGGACTATTTTTTCAGCCCCAGCATTTT	CASSESLGGLFFQPQHF	NA	NA	TRBV10-2	TRBJ1-5
TGCGCCAGCAGCTTGGACAGGGGGCCGATCGGGGAGCTGTTTTTT	CASSLDRGPIGELFF	NA	TRBD1	TRBV5-1	TRBJ2-2
TGTGCCAGCAGTGCCCTAGCGGGAGGACGGACCGGGGAGCTGTTTTTT	CASSALAGGRTGELFF	NA	TRBD2	TRBV25-1	TRBJ2-2
TGTGCCAGCAGCTTCAGACAGAACACTGAAGCTTTCTTT	CASSFRQNTEAFF	NA	NA	TRBV7-2	TRBJ1-1
TGTGCCAGCAGCCTTCTCGGACAGGGACAATTCTTC	CASSLLGQGQFF	NA	TRBD1	TRBV7-3	TRBJ2-1
TGTGCCAGCATCGAACAGGGGGGGTATAATTCACCCCTCCACTTT	CASIEQGGYNSPLHF	NA	TRBD1	TRBV2	TRBJ1-6
TGCGCCAGCAGCTTGTCGGGGGGCAACACCGGGGAGCTGTTTTTT	CASSLSGGNTGELFF	NA	NA	TRBV5-1	TRBJ2-2
TGTGCCAGCAAACCTGGCGGTTCCCCATATGGCTACACCTTC	CASKPGGSPYGYTF	NA	NA	TRBV25-1	TRBJ1-2
TGTGCCACCAGCAGTAGCGGGAGGAAAAACAATGAGCAGTTCTTC	CATSSSGRKNNEQFF	NA	TRBD2	TRBV15	TRBJ2-1
TGTGCCAGCAGCGTCAGCGCCGGGCTAGCGGGGCAAGAGACCCAGTACTTC	CASSVSAGLAGQETQYF	once	TRBD2	TRBV7-8	TRBJ2-5
TGTGCCAGCAGCTTAGCACCAGGGGTAATCTATGGCTACACCTTC	CASSLAPGVIYGYTF	NA	NA	TRBV11-2	TRBJ1-2
TGTGCCACCAGCAGAGACAGGGGTAACGAGCAGTACTTC	CATSRDRGNEQYF	NA	NA	TRBV15	TRBJ2-7
TGTGCCAGCAAAAGAGAACCTAACACTGAAGCTTTCTTT	CASKREPNTEAFF	NA	NA	TRBV5-5	TRBJ1-1
TGTGCCAGCTCACCAACGACCTCGGGACAGGGACACACTGAAGCTTTCTTT	CASSPTTSGQGHTEAFF	NA	TRBD1	TRBV18	TRBJ1-1
TGTGCCACCAAGCATGGGGAGGGGATGGATGAGCAGTTCTTC	CATKHGEGMDEQFF	NA	TRBD2	TRBV2	TRBJ2-1
TGTGCCAGCAGTCCCGGGACAGTAAACACTGAAGCTTTCTTT	CASSPGTVNTEAFF	NA	TRBD1	TRBV6-5	TRBJ1-1
TGTGCCAGCAGCTTAGGGACAGGGGGAACATTGGAGACCCAGTACTTC	CASSLGTGGTLETQYF	NA	TRBD1	TRBV7-6	TRBJ2-5
TGTGCCAGCAGCTTGAAACAGGGTCAAGAGACCCAGTACTTC	CASSLKQGQETQYF	NA	NA	TRBV7-2	TRBJ2-5
TGCGCCAGCAGCCAAGTGAGACAGGGGTATGGGGCCAACGTCCTGACTTTC	CASSQVRQGYGANVLTF	NA	TRBD1	TRBV4-1	TRBJ2-6
TGCGCCAGCAGCTTGGAGCTAGCGGGCTCATACAGCTCCTACAATGAGCAGTTCTTC	CASSLELAGSYSSYNEQFF	once	TRBD2	TRBV5-1	TRBJ2-1